Presented here are 28 T cell receptor beta chains from one specimen sequenced in a study of vaccination effects on CD4 cells after COVID-19. Having been cultured for about 10 days, the cells underwent CD4+ T cell isolation. It was between March and December 2020 that the person had a SARS-CoV-2 infection confirmed by PCR. The cohort was immunized with two doses of either the BNT162b2 or mRNA-1273 vaccine. The antigens for these receptors are not known. Here immunoSEQ multiplex PCR was the method, and the copy in TCRdb shows in-frame clones only, minus some. The top ten hold 3% to 4.5% of the sample, which has 40,000 to 45,000 clones, more than 65% seen once. This material consisted of CD4+ T cells from PBMCs cultured without peptide, taken after COVID-19 vaccination. These receptors originate from a human donor who had a prior SARS-CoV-2 infection.

This clone occurred a few times. V is TRBV27 and J is TRBJ2-1; tentatively, D is TRBD2 (6 bases). In germline, CDR1 is MNHEY, CDR2 SMNVEV (reference sequence). There are 16 residues in the CDR3. Trimming left V 4 bases short and J 2 bases short, with 15 bases between. The CDR3 DNA is TGTGCCAGCAGTTACTTTCGTAGCGGCGCCTACAATGAGCAGTTCTTC. Translation: CASSYFRSGAYNEQFF.

The chain combines TRBV30 with TRBJ1-1; D gene uncertain. Germline V CDR1 and CDR2: GTSNPN, SVGIG (reference sequence). This CDR3 comprises 13 residues. Trimming shortened V by 4 bases and J by 5 bases, and 14 bases separated the two germline ends. CDR3 in DNA: TGTGCCTGGATTGATGTAAGGGTAACTGAAGCTTTCTTT. It codes for CAWIDVRVTEAFF.

For the CDR3, the DNA is TGTGCCTGGAGCTCTGTCGGGACGGCTAGCACAGATACGCAGTATTTT. Translating it yields CAWSSVGTASTDTQYF. This chain uses TRBV30 with TRBJ2-3; either TRBD1 or TRBD2 may supply D (5 bases each). V shed 3 bases and J shed 0 bases, with 16 bases lying between them. This CDR3 is 16 amino acids long. The germline V gene has CDR1 GTSNPN and CDR2 SVGIG (reference sequence). Together with reference TRBV30 and TRBJ2-3, the CDR3 gives the full variable domain: SQTIHQWPATLVQPVGSPLSLECTVEGTSNPNLYWYRQAAGRGLQLLFYSVGIGQISSEVPQNLSASRPQDRQFILSSKKLLLSDSGFYLCAWSSVGTASTDTQYFGPGTRLTVL.

The gene calls are TRBV4-1 and TRBJ2-5; D gene uncertain. V was shortened by 1 base and J by 5 bases, with 8 bases between the two germline ends. This CDR3 is 13 amino acids long. From germline, CDR1 is MGHRA and CDR2 YSYEKL. The CDR3 region is CASSQVKTETQYF. The CDR3 DNA sequence: TGCGCCAGCAGCCAAGTTAAGACGGAGACCCAGTACTTC.

The chain has TRBV4-1 and TRBJ2-1, with D perhaps assigned TRBD1 or TRBD2 (6 bases each). V lost 0 bases and J 8 bases, leaving 11 bases between the germline ends. The CDR3 length is 14 residues. Germline values: CDR1 MGHRA, CDR2 YSYEKL. The CDR3 DNA sequence: TGCGCCAGCAGCCAAGATCCGGGGGCTGATGAGCAGTTCTTC. The encoded protein is CASSQDPGADEQFF.

This clone has more than one count but fewer than ten. The rearrangement links TRBV6-5 to TRBJ2-1; 9 bases are shared with TRBD2. Germline V gene sequence: CDR1 MNHEY, CDR2 SVGAGI. The CDR3 totals 15 residues. Trimming removed 3 bases from V and 6 bases from J; junction bases left unmatched: 6. The CDR3 protein is CASSYGLAGSNEQFF. The DNA of the CDR3 is TGTGCCAGCAGTTATGGGCTAGCGGGGTCCAATGAGCAGTTCTTC.

The chain joins TRBV20-1 to TRBJ2-5; D remains ambiguous. V was trimmed by 8 bases and J by 4 bases, leaving 11 bases between them. This CDR3 region has 11 residues. Germline V CDR1 and CDR2: DFQATT, SNEGSKA (reference sequence). The CDR3 nucleotides are TGCAGTCGCCTACGATCAGAGACCCAGTACTTC. Translating it yields CSRLRSETQYF.

The gene calls are TRBV18 and TRBJ2-2, with D possibly being TRBD2 (6 bases). The CDR3 covers 17 residues. Trimming shortened V by 0 bases and J by 2 bases, and 13 bases separated the two germline ends. The germline gives CDR1 KGHSH, CDR2 LQKENI. CDR3 region: CASSPPSLATNTGELFF. CDR3 DNA sequence: TGTGCCAGCTCACCACCGTCCCTAGCGACCAACACCGGGGAGCTGTTTTTT.

The V gene is TRBV14, the J gene TRBJ1-1; 8 bases are a match to TRBD1. CDR3 length equals 13 residues. Germline V gene lookup returns CDR1 SGHDN and CDR2 FVKESK. V lost 4 bases to trimming and J lost 4 bases; unmatched junction nucleotides: 2. The CDR3 reads CASSLDRGTEAFF. The CDR3 nucleotides are TGTGCCAGCAGCCTTGACAGGGGCACTGAAGCTTTCTTT.

The chain joins TRBV27 to TRBJ2-3, with D maybe TRBD1 (5 bases). The CDR3 totals 14 residues. Trimming stripped 3 bases from V and 0 bases from J, with 7 bases between. Looked up from germline, CDR1 is MNHEY and CDR2 is SMNVEV (reference sequence). The CDR3 loop is CASSFKGSTDTQYF. The CDR3 DNA reads TGTGCCAGCAGTTTTAAGGGGAGCACAGATACGCAGTATTTT.

The chain links TRBV4-2 to TRBJ2-3; no clear D. CDR1 LGHNA and CDR2 YNFKEQ come from the germline V gene. The germline V and J ends were trimmed by 0 bases and 5 bases, with 21 bases remaining between them. This CDR3 has 18 amino acids. The CDR3 DNA reads TGTGCCAGCAGCCAAGATCTTGCCCCACAACCCTACTTAGATACGCAGTATTTT. This gives the protein CASSQDLAPQPYLDTQYF.

This chain uses TRBV9 with TRBJ2-1; TRBD2 agrees at 7 bases. Germline loops: CDR1 SGDLS, CDR2 YYNGEE. The length of the CDR3 is 15 residues. The ends lost 0 bases at V and 3 bases at J; junction bases unmatched: 3. In DNA form, the CDR3 reads TGTGCCAGCAGCGTAGGGCTAGCGGACTACAATGAGCAGTTCTTC. Protein product: CASSVGLADYNEQFF.

This chain links TRBV5-4 with TRBJ1-1, with TRBD1 matching over 7 bases. V lost 1 base and J lost 3; bases outside the gene matches: 0. This CDR3 is 13 amino acids long. Germline assignment: CDR1 SGHNT and CDR2 YYREEE (reference sequence). CDR3: CASSLTGDTEAFF. The CDR3, as DNA: TGTGCCAGCAGCTTGACAGGGGACACTGAAGCTTTCTTT.

The chain carries TRBV19 and TRBJ2-6, with D tentatively TRBD1 (6 bases). The CDR3 is 19 residues long. V lost 4 bases, J lost 0 bases, and 19 bases lay in between. Germline CDR1 LNHDA, CDR2 SQIVND (reference sequence). CDR3 sequence (DNA): TGTGCCAGTAGTACCTGGTTTGGGCGACAGGACTCTGGGGCCAACGTCCTGACTTTC. It translates to CASSTWFGRQDSGANVLTF.

This chain joins TRBV5-1 and TRBJ2-2; D gene unclear. The germline V gene encodes CDR1 SGHRS and CDR2 YFSETQ. V was shortened by 5 bases and J by 3 bases, with 11 bases between the two germline ends. The CDR3 length is 14 residues. This CDR3 reads CASRPLPDTGELFF. CDR3 in DNA: TGCGCCAGCAGACCCCTGCCGGACACCGGGGAGCTGTTTTTT.

The chain recombines TRBV5-6 with TRBJ2-3, with D possibly matching TRBD2 (5 bases). Germline V gene sequence: CDR1 SGHDT, CDR2 YYEEEE. V was pared by 1 base and J by 4 bases, with 25 bases between. The CDR3 loop spans 19 amino acids. The CDR3 nucleotides read TGTGCCAGCAGCTTGCTCACGCTAGCACAGATACGCACTCCAGATACGCAGTATTTT. This codes for CASSLLTLAQIRTPDTQYF.

The chain uses TRBV21-1 and TRBJ1-5. TRBV21-1 is designated a pseudogene. The CDR3 has 12 residues. CDR3 bases: TGTGCCAGCAGCAAGTTTCCCCGTCCCAAACATTTT. Protein: CASSKFPRPKHF.

The chain recombines TRBV7-2 with TRBJ2-7, with 7 bases that match TRBD1. Trimming took 3 bases from V and 1 from J; bases not matched to a gene: 3. Germline loops: CDR1 SGHTA, CDR2 FQGNSA. CDR3 length: 14 amino acids. For the CDR3, the DNA is TGTGCCAGCAGCTTGGGACAGAGATCCTACGAGCAGTACTTC. This encodes CASSLGQRSYEQYF.

The V and J genes are TRBV2 and TRBJ2-7; perhaps TRBD1 as D (6 bases). CDR3 size: 15 residues. V shed 9 bases and J shed 3 bases, with 21 bases lying between them. Germline V gene sequence: CDR1 SNHLY, CDR2 FYNNEI. The CDR3 bases are TGTGCCAGTAAGAGCCCCGGGGACACAGGCTACGAGCAGTACTTC. Protein sequence: CASKSPGDTGYEQYF.

The genes are TRBV7-9 and TRBJ2-7, with TRBD2 as a possible D gene (7 bases). Germline assignment: CDR1 SEHNR and CDR2 FQNEAQ (reference sequence). V lost 5 bases, J lost 3 bases, and 17 bases lay in between. CDR3 size: 15 residues. CDR3 DNA sequence: TGTGCCAGCAGCCCAAGAGGGGGAGGGGGCTACGAGCAGTACTTC. Protein product: CASSPRGGGGYEQYF.

This clone was seen a handful of times. This chain joins TRBV6-2 or TRBV6-3 and TRBJ1-2, with D perhaps matching TRBD1 (5 bases). V lost 2 bases and J 2 bases, leaving 6 bases between the germline ends. CDR1 MNHEY and CDR2 SVGEGT come from the germline V gene. This CDR3 region has 13 residues. Written as DNA, the CDR3 is TGTGCCAGCAGTTACCGGGACAACTATGGCTACACCTTC. This sequence encodes CASSYRDNYGYTF.

The chain recombines TRBV2 with TRBJ1-5, with 8 bases identical to TRBD1. This CDR3 has 14 amino acids. Germline lookup yields CDR1 SNHLY and CDR2 FYNNEI. The trim removed 4 bases at V and 5 bases at J, leaving 4 bases unmatched. CDR3 coding DNA: TGTGCCAGCAGTGTCAGGGGGCGCCATCAGCCCCAGCATTTT. Its translation: CASSVRGRHQPQHF.

J is TRBJ2-7 and V is TRBV19; tentatively, D is TRBD1 (6 bases). Germline-derived CDR1 and CDR2 are LNHDA and SQIVND (reference sequence). Deletions cut 5 bases from V and 3 bases from J, with 14 bases between. This CDR3 has 14 residues. CDR3: CASSPTPDSYEQYF. In DNA, the CDR3 is TGTGCCAGTAGTCCGACCCCGGACAGCTACGAGCAGTACTTC.

V and J are TRBV11-3 and TRBJ2-7; 7 bases are a match to TRBD2. Trimming cost V 1 base and J 4 bases; bases outside gene matches: 4. This CDR3 is built from 14 residues. The germline V gene has CDR1 SGHNT and CDR2 YENEEA. The DNA for the CDR3 is TGTGCCAGCAGCTTAGCGGGAGGTAGATACGAGCAGTACTTC. It codes for CASSLAGGRYEQYF.

The chain employs TRBV5-6 and TRBJ1-2; maybe TRBD1 (6 bases). Looked up from germline, CDR1 is SGHDT and CDR2 is YYEEEE. Trimming removed 3 bases at V and 1 base at J, with 19 bases between. The CDR3 is 17 residues long. The CDR3 DNA is TGTGCCAGCAGCTCCCCGCGACTGGACAGTTTTAACTATGGCTACACCTTC. As protein: CASSSPRLDSFNYGYTF.

The chain has TRBV6-5 and TRBJ1-1, with D tentatively TRBD1 (5 bases). This CDR3 comprises 15 residues. The V end lost 2 bases, the J end lost 5 bases, and 15 bases lay between the germline ends. Looked up from germline, CDR1 is MNHEY and CDR2 is SVGAGI. Here the CDR3 reads CASSYGYGEGTEAFF. DNA for the CDR3: TGTGCCAGCAGTTACGGTTACGGGGAGGGGACTGAAGCTTTCTTT.

The chain couples TRBV5-4 to TRBJ2-2, with D possibly being TRBD1 (7 bases). V dropped 1 base and J dropped 4 bases, with 14 bases sitting between them. CDR3 length: 16 amino acids. Germline-derived CDR1 and CDR2 are SGHNT and YYREEE (reference sequence). The CDR3 DNA reads TGTGCCAGCAGCTTGTGGCCAGGGGGAGGCACCGGGGAGCTGTTTTTT. As protein: CASSLWPGGGTGELFF.

The genes are TRBV19 and TRBJ2-7; D possibly uses TRBD1 or TRBD2 (7 bases each). The CDR3 is 14 amino acids. Germline CDR1 and CDR2: LNHDA and SQIVND (reference sequence). V was trimmed by 8 bases and J by 5 bases, leaving 19 bases between them. CDR3 amino acids: CASAGAGGLHEQYF. The CDR3 DNA reads as TGTGCCAGTGCGGGGGCAGGGGGTCTCCACGAGCAGTACTTC.